Below, one TCR beta chain is given with its context. These data belong to a study of blood T cell repertoires in COVID-19. On the study more broadly: Both acute and convalescent COVID-19 samples were obtained from the United States, Italy and Spain. Nucleic acid was either cDNA or gDNA, and it came from T cells, B-cell-depleted T cells, or PBMCs.

Per the authors' pipeline: Counts of nucleated cells, estimated from reference gene primer amplification, were obtained. Data came from immunoSEQ multiplex PCR; TCRdb stores just in-frame clones and leaves some out. V and J calls and clone size are as listed in that table; D and trimming were resolved from the DNA. Among about 250,000 clones listed, about 88% were seen once. CDR3 length: 15 residues. V gave up 5 bases and J gave up 6 bases, with 14 bases separating them. CDR1 and CDR2 from the germline V gene are SGHTA and FQGTGA. The rearrangement uses TRBV7-3 and TRBJ1-6; a possible D gene is TRBD1 (6 bases). What was sequenced was peripheral blood. The sequence was collected from a woman aged 40 to 50 who had recovered from COVID-19. CDR3 in DNA: TGTGCCAGCAGCCCACAACAGGGACCTAATTCACCCCTCCACTTT. This sequence encodes CASSPQQGPNSPLHF.